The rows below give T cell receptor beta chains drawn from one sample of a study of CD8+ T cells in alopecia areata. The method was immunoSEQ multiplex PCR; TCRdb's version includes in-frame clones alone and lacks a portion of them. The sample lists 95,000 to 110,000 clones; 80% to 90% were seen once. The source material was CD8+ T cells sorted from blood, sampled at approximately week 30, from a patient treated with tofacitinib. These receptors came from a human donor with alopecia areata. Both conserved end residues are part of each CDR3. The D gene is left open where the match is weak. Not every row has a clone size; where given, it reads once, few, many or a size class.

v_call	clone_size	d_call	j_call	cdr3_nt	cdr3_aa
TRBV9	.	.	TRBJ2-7	TGTGCCAGCAGCGTAGAGGCGGGGTCGGCATACGAGCAGTACTTC	CASSVEAGSAYEQYF
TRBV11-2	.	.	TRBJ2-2	TGTGCCAGCAGCGTTAGTTTCGGGGACACCGGGGAGCTGTTTTTT	CASSVSFGDTGELFF
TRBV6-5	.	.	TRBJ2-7	TGTGCCAGCAGCCCGGACTTCTACGAGCAGTACTTC	CASSPDFYEQYF
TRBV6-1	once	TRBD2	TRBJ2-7	TGTGCCAGCAGTGAAAGCGGGGCCGCCCCCTACGAGCAGTACTTC	CASSESGAAPYEQYF
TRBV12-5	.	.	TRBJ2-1	TGTGCTAGTGACTTTCGGCGAGAGCAGTTCTTC	CASDFRREQFF
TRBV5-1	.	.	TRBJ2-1	TGCGCCAGCAGCTCAACGGGACTCACGACCTACTTACAAAATGAGCAGTTCTTC	CASSSTGLTTYLQNEQFF
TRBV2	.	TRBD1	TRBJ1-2	TGTGCCAGCATACTTTACGACAGGGCTAACTATGGCTACACCTTC	CASILYDRANYGYTF
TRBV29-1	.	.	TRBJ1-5	TGCAGCGGGGACGTGGACAATCAGCCCCAGCATTTT	CSGDVDNQPQHF
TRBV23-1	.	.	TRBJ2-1	TGCGCCAGCAGTCGAGCTTTAGTTAAGAACAACCTAGTATATGGTGCGGGTGAGCAGTTCTTC	CASSRALVKNNLVYGAGEQFF
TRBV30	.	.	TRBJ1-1	TGTGCCTGGAACTGGGGTTCCACTGAAGCTTTCTTT	CAWNWGSTEAFF
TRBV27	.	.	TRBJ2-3	TGTGCCAGCAGTCCGTGGCAGGTCCCTAGCACAGATACGCAGTATTTT	CASSPWQVPSTDTQYF